The 16 T cell receptor beta chains below were found in one sample sequenced in a study of T cell repertoires in cytomegalovirus infection (dated by TCRdb to the late 2010s). Sequencing instrument: Illumina HiSeq 1500. The public reads were quality trimmed at Q25 with fastp and then assembled into clones with MiXCR by TCRdb, keeping productive beta chains. Each entry merges the rows of one CDR3 protein and shows their most common DNA and genes. The sample table records roughly 230,000 distinct CDR3 sequences; more than 15% of these occur just once. Of the sample, roughly half is held by the ten largest clones. The sequencing input was CD8+ T cells from PBMCs. These receptors were obtained from a human donor in good health (CMV status not recorded). Some clones in this sample may be carry-over from other donors' samples.

The rearrangement links TRBV12-5 to TRBJ2-1; 7 nucleotides line up with TRBD2. CDR1 LGHNT and CDR2 FRNRAP come from the germline V gene. V trimming: 7 bases; J trimming: 2 bases; junction bases outside the gene matches: 8. This CDR3 is 15 amino acids long. The CDR3 loop is CASAPFGGAYNEQFF. The CDR3 coding sequence is TGTGCTAGTGCTCCCTTTGGGGGGGCCTACAATGAGCAGTTCTTC.

This clonotype was recorded a few times. The chain has TRBV19 and TRBJ1-3; D is uncertain. This CDR3 contains 15 residues. Trimming left V 3 bases short and J 2 bases short, with 11 bases between. Per the germline V gene, CDR1 is LNHDA and CDR2 is SQIVND (reference sequence). The CDR3 sequence is CASSISPDTGNTIYF. The CDR3 DNA reads as TGTGCCAGTAGTATCTCCCCAGATACTGGAAACACCATATATTTT.

This clonotype was detected a few times. The gene calls are TRBV2 and TRBJ2-2, with 7 bases matching TRBD2. CDR1 and CDR2 (germline): SNHLY, FYNNEI. The CDR3 consists of 16 residues. The V gene end was trimmed by 9 bases and the J gene end by 1 base; junction bases not matched to a gene: 11. The chain's CDR3 is CASDARSGVNTGELFF. DNA for the CDR3: TGTGCCAGTGACGCGAGAAGCGGGGTGAACACCGGGGAGCTGTTTTTT.

The chain uses TRBV12-3 or TRBV12-4 and TRBJ2-1, with 9 bases aligning to TRBD2. Unmatched junction bases numbered 4, after V lost 2 bases and J lost 2 bases. The CDR3 is made up of 16 amino acids. CDR3 residues: CASSLMAGGPYNEQFF. In DNA, the CDR3 is TGTGCCAGCAGTTTAATGGCGGGGGGGCCCTACAATGAGCAGTTCTTC.

The chain recombines TRBV6-1 with TRBJ2-2; weak D call: TRBD2 (7 bases). Between the trimmed V and J ends, which lost 6 bases and 7 bases, there was a span of 18 bases. Germline values: CDR1 MNHNS, CDR2 SASEGT. This CDR3 region has 15 residues. CDR3 nucleotides: TGTGCCAGCAGAAACACAGGGAGGGCCATCGGGGAGCTGTTTTTT. Its translation is CASRNTGRAIGELFF.

In this sample, this clonotype turned up a few times. V and J are TRBV6-5 and TRBJ2-1, with D possibly TRBD2 on 6 matching bases. Germline V CDR1 and CDR2: MNHEY, SVGAGI. V was pared by 0 bases and J by 4 bases, with 10 bases between. The CDR3 has 15 residues. CDR3 in DNA: TGTGCCAGCAGTTACTCTGCGGGAAGTTACAATGAGCAGTTCTTC. It yields the protein CASSYSAGSYNEQFF.

The J gene is TRBJ1-1, the V gene TRBV12-3 or TRBV12-4, with D possibly TRBD1 on 5 matching bases. The CDR3 is 13 residues long. The V and J ends lost 1 base and 8 bases respectively, with 11 bases between them. CDR3 coding DNA: TGTGCCAGCAGTTTAGATCTGGGACGGGAAGCTTTCTTT. Amino acid sequence: CASSLDLGREAFF.

This sequence joins TRBV29-1 and TRBJ1-2, with D maybe TRBD1 (6 bases). V was pared by 7 bases and J by 6 bases, with 18 bases between. There are 13 residues in the CDR3. Per the germline V gene, CDR1 is SQVTM and CDR2 is ANQGSEA. CDR3 protein: CSARDKTINGYTF. Here the CDR3 DNA reads TGCAGCGCCCGGGACAAGACGATCAATGGCTACACCTTC.

This clonotype appeared many times. The chain links TRBV11-2 to TRBJ2-5, with TRBD2 matching over 9 bases. V was pared by 6 bases and J by 4 bases, with 6 bases of the junction left unmatched. From germline, CDR1 is SGHAT and CDR2 FQNNGV. This CDR3 contains 14 residues. CDR3 coding DNA: TGTGCCAGCAGTCGGGGTAGCGGGGGAGAGACCCAGTACTTC. It encodes CASSRGSGGETQYF.

The CDR3 DNA sequence: TGTGCCAGCAGCTTAGATCGTTGGGACAGGTACAATGAGCAGTTCTTC. Translated: CASSLDRWDRYNEQFF. This chain connects TRBV11-3 to TRBJ2-1, with TRBD1 identical over 8 bases. The V gene's germline CDR1 is SGHNT and CDR2 YENEEA. The CDR3 covers 16 residues. V lost 0 bases and J lost 4; bases outside the gene matches: 5.

J is TRBJ2-7 and V is TRBV20-1; 11 bases are a match to TRBD1. CDR1 and CDR2 (germline): DFQATT, SNEGSKA (reference sequence). The CDR3 extends over 14 amino acids. The J segment lost 6 bases and the V segment lost 5 bases, leaving 9 bases of the junction unmatched. CDR3 in amino acids: CSASLDRGRAEQYF. DNA of the CDR3: TGCAGTGCTTCATTGGACAGGGGGCGCGCCGAGCAGTACTTC.

V and J are TRBV4-1 and TRBJ2-1; TRBD2 matches 11 bases. Germline trimming cut 5 bases from V and 6 bases from J; bases unmatched to any gene: 6. This CDR3 comprises 15 residues. Germline V lookup: CDR1 MGHRA, CDR2 YSYEKL. The CDR3 is CASSGSGGAFNEQFF. The CDR3 region has the DNA TGCGCCAGCAGCGGTAGCGGGGGGGCGTTCAATGAGCAGTTCTTC.

The chain combines TRBV7-9 with TRBJ2-2; TRBD1 matches 7 bases. The J segment lost 1 base and the V segment lost 5 bases, leaving 10 bases of the junction unmatched. Germline loops: CDR1 SEHNR, CDR2 FQNEAQ (reference sequence). The CDR3 is 17 residues long. The CDR3 DNA reads TGTGCCAGCAGCCCAGCCCGGGACAGAAGGAACACCGGGGAGCTGTTTTTT. Translation: CASSPARDRRNTGELFF. Full variable domain (remainder filled in from reference TRBV7-9 and TRBJ2-2): DTGVSQNPRHKITKRGQNVTFRCDPISEHNRLYWYRQTLGQGPEFLTYFQNEAQLEKSRLLSDRFSAERPKGSFSTLEIQRTEQGDSAMYLCASSPARDRRNTGELFFGEGSRLTVL.

The rearrangement joins TRBV27 to TRBJ2-7, with 7 nucleotides matching TRBD1. Germline trimming cut 6 bases from V and 7 bases from J; bases unmatched to any gene: 15. The CDR3 contains 15 residues. The germline gives CDR1 MNHEY, CDR2 SMNVEV (reference sequence). Here the CDR3 reads CASSLVGQILLEQYF. The CDR3 DNA follows: TGTGCCAGCAGCCTTGTGGGACAGATCCTATTAGAGCAGTACTTC.

This clonotype was seen a few times. The chain combines TRBV7-9 with TRBJ1-4; the match to TRBD1 covers 8 bases. Germline V gene lookup returns CDR1 SEHNR and CDR2 FQNEAQ (reference sequence). With 5 bases clipped from V and 4 bases from J, the junction kept 9 bases outside the gene matches. The length of the CDR3 is 16 residues. CDR3 nucleotide sequence: TGTGCCAGCAGCCACCCGACAGGGGAAAATAATGAAAAACTGTTTTTT. Residues: CASSHPTGENNEKLFF.

This clonotype was detected ten times or more. The V and J genes are TRBV12-3 or TRBV12-4 and TRBJ2-3; 7 nucleotides match TRBD2. This CDR3 is built from 16 residues. V gave up 6 bases and J gave up 0 bases; unmatched junction bases: 9. CDR3 residues: CASSFAAGRSTDTQYF. CDR3 DNA: TGTGCCAGCAGCTTCGCAGCGGGAAGGAGCACAGATACGCAGTATTTT.